This entry is about one T cell receptor (beta chain). The sample is drawn from a study of monozygotic twins with inflammatory bowel disease. The quantity of total RNA per TCR library was 3500 ng. The authors ran two nested PCRs of about 16 and 10 cycles on TCRalpha and TCRbeta cDNA. TCRdb reanalyzed the 5' RACE reads and collapses them to one entry per CDR3 protein, without DNA. The sample totals 310,000 or so distinct CDR3 sequences; its top ten clones hold roughly 2%. RNA in its total form was extracted from whole blood, and T cells were not sorted. This CDR3 region has 15 residues. Germline CDR1 and CDR2: SGHDT and YYEEEE.

Source material: blood. This chain uses TRBV5-6 with TRBJ2-3; TCRdb selects TRBD2, and the lack of DNA leaves this call unchecked. The receptor was isolated from a human donor with ulcerative colitis or Crohn's disease, or a healthy co-twin of an affected twin (not recorded which). The CDR3 loop is CASSSPGLAGDTQYF.